Sequencing of this TCR beta chain was carried out in a study of technical replicates of blood from several donors. TCRdb keeps only in-frame clones here, not all; method: immunoSEQ multiplex PCR. This sample has approximately 70,000 clones, with around 95% found just once. V dropped 5 bases and J dropped 11; count of bases not matched to a gene: 8. CDR1 is SGHAT, CDR2 FQDESV, per germline (reference sequence). The CDR3 covers 14 residues. The V and J genes are TRBV11-1 and TRBJ2-5; 13 bases are shared with TRBD2. Sequencing used T cells isolated from PBMCs. This sequence was found in a human donor in good health. CDR3 DNA: TGTGCCAGCAGCCCCTGGACTAGCGGGGGACTACAGTACTTC. Protein product: CASSPWTSGGLQYF.